This TCR beta chain was recorded in a study of human T cells and chemical hapten exposure. Across the whole study: Skin on the upper inner arm, about 2 cm by about 2 cm in size, was sensitized with 2% DPC.

The time point is: patch test 1, 2 weeks after DPC sensitization. Described treatment: therapeutic diphenylcyclopropenone sensitization with weekly scalp DPC. This clonotype was observed many times. What it binds is unknown. Whole-study findings and limits: A positive correlation with patch test score was shown by PT1 expanded TCR counts.

Authors' data handling: Sample TCR totals centred on a median of around 92,000, ranging about 20,000 to 690,600. TCRdb passed the RACE reads through MiXCR, listing each CDR3 protein once. The V and J calls reflect TCRdb's pipeline rather than the authors' work. In the table there are 180,000 or so distinct CDR3 sequences, around 22% of which are singletons. V lost 6 bases to trimming and J lost 1 base, with 16 bases between them. This CDR3 comprises 16 residues. CDR1 is ENHRY and CDR2 is SYGVKD in the germline V gene. The rearrangement uses TRBV10-3 and TRBJ1-3, with a possible D match to TRBD1 (5 bases). The input for sequencing was whole blood, taken in connection with sensitization to the hapten diphenylcyclopropenone (DPC). This TCR came from a woman aged 45-59 years with alopecia areata. Some clones in this sample may be carry-over from other donors' samples. CDR3 bases: TGTGCCATCAGCGACCGCAGGGAGCGGTCTGGAAACACCATATATTTT. Encoded protein: CAISDRRERSGNTIYF.